The next 8 T cell receptor beta chains were all read from a single sample in a study of shared clonotypes between healthy human individuals. Using immunoSEQ multiplex PCR, the repertoire was profiled, and TCRdb retains in-frame clones only, with some absent. This table has about 800,000 clones, around 96% appearing once. Only CD45RO-negative cells positively selected for CCR7 counted as naive CD8 cells, so terminally differentiated effector memory CD45RA+ cells were excluded. Source material: naive CD8+ T cells sorted from blood. Receptors originate from a man aged 30 to 45 in good health.

The V gene is TRBV4-1, the J gene TRBJ1-1; D gene uncertain. The ends were cut back, 2 bases at V and 4 bases at J, with 17 bases in the middle. CDR1 MGHRA and CDR2 YSYEKL come from the germline V gene. The CDR3 is 16 residues long. CDR3 protein: CASSQTLWSVLTEAFF. The CDR3 region has the DNA TGCGCCAGCAGCCAAACTCTCTGGAGTGTTCTCACTGAAGCTTTCTTT.

This sequence joins TRBV29-1 and TRBJ2-5; D is perhaps TRBD1 or TRBD2 (5 bases each). V lost 0 bases to trimming and J lost 2 bases, with 13 bases between them. CDR3 length equals 15 residues. The germline V gene has CDR1 SQVTM and CDR2 ANQGSEA. This CDR3 reads CSVEESGTEQETQYF. The CDR3 coding sequence is TGCAGCGTTGAAGAGTCTGGGACGGAGCAAGAGACCCAGTACTTC. Combining the CDR3 with reference TRBV29-1 and TRBJ2-5 gives the whole variable domain SAVISQKPSRDICQRGTSLTIQCQVDSQVTMMFWYRQQPGQSLTLIATANQGSEATYESGFVIDKFPISRPNLTFSTLTVSNMSPEDSSIYLCSVEESGTEQETQYFGPGTRLLVL.

This rearrangement joins TRBV18 to TRBJ2-4; maybe TRBD2 (6 bases). The CDR3 contains 15 residues. Germline V gene data show CDR1 as KGHSH and CDR2 as LQKENI. V dropped 1 base and J dropped 9 bases, with 16 bases sitting between them. This CDR3 is CASSPRRGRVGIQYF. In nucleotides, the CDR3 is TGTGCCAGCTCACCACGGAGGGGCCGGGTTGGCATTCAGTACTTC.

The table lists this clone with a count of one. The V gene is TRBV28, the J gene TRBJ2-1; TRBD2 agrees at 7 bases. The CDR3 spans 16 residues. Germline assignment: CDR1 MDHEN and CDR2 SYDVKM. Germline trimming cut 0 bases from V and 8 bases from J; bases unmatched to any gene: 10. The CDR3 sequence is CASSLWGPSGRDEQFF. In DNA form, the CDR3 reads TGTGCCAGCAGTTTATGGGGGCCTAGCGGCCGGGATGAGCAGTTCTTC.

A word on this clone: In the same sample, other DNA sequences code for this CDR3. The chain employs TRBV11-2 and TRBJ2-7; unclear D gene. V lost 2 bases to trimming and J lost 4 bases, with 9 bases between them. Germline V gene sequence: CDR1 SGHAT, CDR2 FQNNGV. CDR3 size: 13 residues. The CDR3 region is CASSLRQAYEQYF. As DNA, the CDR3 is TGTGCCAGCAGCTTACGGCAGGCTTACGAGCAGTACTTC.

To note about this clone: Its ends do not fully match the called genes, so a read error is possible. The chain couples TRBV11-2 to TRBJ2-7; tentative D call: TRBD1 (5 bases). CDR3 length: 15 amino acids. Germline-derived CDR1 and CDR2 are SGHAT and FQNNGV. The CDR3 coding sequence is TGTGCCAGCGGCTTACATAAGGGGCCAACCTACGAGCAGTACTTC. Amino acid sequence: CASGLHKGPTYEQYF.

V and J are TRBV11-2 and TRBJ2-5; TRBD1 matches at 7 bases. J was trimmed by 2 bases and V by 5 bases; bases with no gene match: 14. The germline V gene has CDR1 SGHAT and CDR2 FQNNGV. The CDR3 contains 17 residues. This CDR3 reads CASSEARDRRSQETQYF. DNA for the CDR3: TGTGCCAGCAGCGAGGCGAGGGACAGAAGGTCACAAGAGACCCAGTACTTC.

In this sample, this clone turned up once. The V and J genes are TRBV7-6 and TRBJ2-7, with TRBD2 as a possible D gene (6 bases). The CDR3 runs to 17 residues. Trimming took 2 bases from V and 3 from J, leaving 20 bases between them. Germline-derived CDR1 and CDR2 are SGHVS and FNYEAQ. CDR3 coding DNA: TGTGCCAGCAGCTTAAAAGCCCCTGGGGCGGGGCGCTACGAGCAGTACTTC. This sequence encodes CASSLKAPGAGRYEQYF.